Described below is a single T cell receptor (beta chain) sequence and its context. CDR1 MNHEY and CDR2 SVGEGT come from the germline V gene. The CDR3 length is 15 residues. The V gene lost 8 bases and the J gene lost 3 bases, with 17 bases spanning the gap. The data stem from a study of identical twins. TCRdb fed the 5' RACE reads into MiXCR, producing one record per CDR3 protein. The sample includes some 730,000 distinct CDR3 sequences, over 15% of them seen just once. The same data also went into a second study, on T cells expressing NK-cell markers. From that study: There were a few donors in whom these clonotypes also led the CD3+CD56-NKG2C+ fraction.

The receptor was derived from a woman aged 18-29 years in good health. Sequenced input: PBMCs. The V and J genes are TRBV6-2 or TRBV6-3 and TRBJ2-1; D is undetermined. As DNA, the CDR3 is TGTGCCAGCCGGACCCGGACGGAGATCTACAATGAGCAGTTCTTC. The encoded protein is CASRTRTEIYNEQFF.